The clone carrying this TCR beta chain has a single count. The CDR3 length is 13 residues. The data derive from a study of blood T cell repertoires in COVID-19. Study as a whole: Material from acute and convalescent COVID-19 was sourced from the United States, Italy and Spain. In each case, the material was cDNA or gDNA derived from T cells, B-cell-depleted T cells, or PBMCs.

Measured with immunoSEQ multiplex PCR; TCRdb has only the in-frame clones, and not every one. The table includes roughly 250,000 clones, 65% to 90% detected once. Material: peripheral blood. The clonotype originates from a woman older than 75 with active or convalescent COVID-19. V is TRBV21-1 and J is TRBJ1-6. TRBV21-1 is labeled a pseudogene. DNA for the CDR3: TGTGCCAGCACCAGTGACGGAGCTACACCCCTCCACTTT. Its translation: CASTSDGATPLHF.